This TCR beta chain was obtained from a study of cytomegalovirus exposure and HLA in healthy donors. The study, taken as a whole, reports: What TCR beta sequences reportedly achieved was accurate prediction of HLA-A and HLA-B alleles in most subjects.

It was with 60 Vbeta and 13 Jbeta primers that the PCR ran. Only in-frame clones appear in the TCRdb table, and some are missing; sequencing was by immunoSEQ multiplex PCR. With 56,000 or so clones in the sample, the ten largest clones hold roughly a quarter. On this clone: No antigen is known for it.

The V end was cut by 6 bases, the J end by 0 bases, with 9 bases between. Germline values: CDR1 MNHEY, CDR2 SVGAGI. CDR3 length: 14 residues. Sequencing was done on a sample of PBMCs. The clonotype originates from a man in his forties in good health and CMV-seropositive. This chain connects TRBV6-5 to TRBJ2-1; D is unclear. Here the CDR3 reads CASSVRSSYNEQFF. As DNA, the CDR3 is TGTGCCAGCAGCGTTCGTAGCTCCTACAATGAGCAGTTCTTC.